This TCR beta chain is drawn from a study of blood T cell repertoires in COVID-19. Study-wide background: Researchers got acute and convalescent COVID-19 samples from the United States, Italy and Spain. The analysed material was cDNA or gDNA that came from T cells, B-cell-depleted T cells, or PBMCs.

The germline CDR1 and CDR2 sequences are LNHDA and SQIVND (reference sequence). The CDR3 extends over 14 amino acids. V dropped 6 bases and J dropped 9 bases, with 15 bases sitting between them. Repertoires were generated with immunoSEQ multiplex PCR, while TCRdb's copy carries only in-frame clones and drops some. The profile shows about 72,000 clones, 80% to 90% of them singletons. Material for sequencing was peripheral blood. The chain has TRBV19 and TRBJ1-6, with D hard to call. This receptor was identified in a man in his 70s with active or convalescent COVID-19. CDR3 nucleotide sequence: TGTGCCAGTAGCCCCGAAGGTCGGGGTTCACCCCTCCACTTT. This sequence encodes CASSPEGRGSPLHF.